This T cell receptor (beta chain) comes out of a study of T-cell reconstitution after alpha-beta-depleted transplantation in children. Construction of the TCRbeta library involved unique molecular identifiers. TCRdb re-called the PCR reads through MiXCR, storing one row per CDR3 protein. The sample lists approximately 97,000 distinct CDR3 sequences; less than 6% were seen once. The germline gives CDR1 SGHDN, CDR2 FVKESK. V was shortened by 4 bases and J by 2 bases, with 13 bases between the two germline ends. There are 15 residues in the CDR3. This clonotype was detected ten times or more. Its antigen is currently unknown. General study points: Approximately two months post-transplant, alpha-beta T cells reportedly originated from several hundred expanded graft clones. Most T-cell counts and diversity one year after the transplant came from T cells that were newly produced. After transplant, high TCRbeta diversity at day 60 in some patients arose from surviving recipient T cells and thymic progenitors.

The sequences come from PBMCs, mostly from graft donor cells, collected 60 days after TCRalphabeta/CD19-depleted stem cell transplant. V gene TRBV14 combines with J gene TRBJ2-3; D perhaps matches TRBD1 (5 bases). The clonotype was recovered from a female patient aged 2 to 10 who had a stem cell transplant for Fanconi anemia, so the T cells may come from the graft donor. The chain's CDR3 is CASSLSWGFTDTQYF. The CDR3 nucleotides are TGTGCCAGCAGCCTCAGTTGGGGCTTCACAGATACGCAGTATTTT.